This TCR beta chain originates from a study of shared clonotypes between healthy human individuals. CD45RO-negative, CCR7-selected cells formed the naive CD8 fraction, which excluded terminally differentiated effector memory CD45RA+ cells. Study observations and caveats: With several donors compared, approximately 5.5% of naive CD4 clonotypes were shared. When compared with the clonotypes that were shared by all four sorted-subset donors, the non-shared clonotypes turned out to have lower generation probabilities. Large sequencing depth failed to make sorted-subset sequencing complete, rarefaction showed.

This CDR3 is built from 15 residues. Trimming at V came to 4 bases and at J to 7 bases, leaving 6 bases not matched to a gene. Germline values: CDR1 MNHEY, CDR2 SMNVEV (reference sequence). For this clone: Its antigen is as yet unknown.

Methods used by the authors: For the immunoSEQ data, sequences were junction-only without quality scores, so filtering differed. This table comes from immunoSEQ multiplex PCR, and its TCRdb copy is limited to in-frame clones, with some not included. D and trimming come from the DNA, and the V and J calls and clone size come from that table. The profile covers roughly 2,000,000 clones, with less than 95% appearing a single time and 0.9% to 1.5% taken by the ten largest. Input material: naive CD8+ T cells sorted from blood. The rearrangement uses TRBV27 and TRBJ2-1, with 11 bases identical to TRBD2. This TCR came from a man in his late teens or twenties in good health. DNA for the CDR3: TGTGCCAGCAGTTCTGGGACTAGCGGTACAAATGAGCAGTTCTTC. It is translated as CASSSGTSGTNEQFF.